A single sample is the source of the 11 T cell receptor beta chains below, sequenced in a study of blood T cell repertoires in COVID-19. Here immunoSEQ multiplex PCR was the method, and the copy in TCRdb shows in-frame clones only, minus some. The sample contains 250,000 or so clones, about 73% of which appear only once. The sequenced material came from peripheral blood. Receptor source: a woman of 80 years or more with acute or convalescent COVID-19.

The CDR3 nucleotides are TGTGCCAGCAGCCCCGTCGCGGCTCCTAGCACAGATACGCAGTATTTT. This codes for CASSPVAAPSTDTQYF. The chain is built from TRBV3-1 (or the pseudogene TRBV3-2) and TRBJ2-3; D ambiguous. V was trimmed by 4 bases and J by 0 bases, leaving 14 bases between them. CDR1 is LGHDT, CDR2 YNNKEL, per germline (reference sequence). The CDR3 has 16 amino acids.

This chain connects TRBV30 to TRBJ1-3, with 7 bases that match TRBD1. CDR3 length equals 13 residues. Trimming at V came to 4 bases and at J to 7 bases, leaving 7 bases not matched to a gene. Germline V gene sequence: CDR1 GTSNPN, CDR2 SVGIG (reference sequence). The CDR3: CAWTPGTANTIYF. In nucleotides, the CDR3 is TGTGCCTGGACCCCAGGGACAGCGAACACCATATATTTT. The full variable domain, its missing parts supplied by reference TRBV30 and TRBJ1-3, is SQTIHQWPATLVQPVGSPLSLECTVEGTSNPNLYWYRQAAGRGLQLLFYSVGIGQISSEVPQNLSASRPQDRQFILSSKKLLLSDSGFYLCAWTPGTANTIYFGEGSWLTVV.

Notes on this clone: The junction departs from the called germline gene at one end, perhaps through a read error. The chain combines TRBV2 with TRBJ1-4; 8 nucleotides agree with TRBD1. The CDR3 consists of 21 residues. The germline gives CDR1 SNHLY, CDR2 FYNNEI. The CDR3 bases are TGTGCCAGCAGTGATGGATCTTGGACAGGGTGGAAAAAGTCAACAAATGAAAAACTGTTTTTT. This sequence encodes CASSDGSWTGWKKSTNEKLFF.

This clone came up many times. This chain connects TRBV5-4 to TRBJ1-2; 10 bases match TRBD1. This CDR3 has 15 residues. Per germline, CDR1 SGHNT and CDR2 YYREEE (reference sequence). V lost 0 bases, J lost 5 bases, and 4 bases stayed unmatched. CDR3 sequence: CASSLVGQGTYGYTF. CDR3 DNA sequence: TGTGCCAGCAGCTTGGTGGGACAGGGGACATATGGCTACACCTTC.

This clone is a singleton in its sample. This chain links TRBV27 with TRBJ2-1; maybe TRBD1 (6 bases). CDR3 length equals 13 residues. The V gene lost 3 bases and the J gene lost 7 bases, with 10 bases spanning the gap. Germline assignment: CDR1 MNHEY and CDR2 SMNVEV (reference sequence). For the CDR3, the DNA is TGTGCCAGCAGTTTGGCTCAGGGGAATGAGCAGTTCTTC. Protein sequence: CASSLAQGNEQFF.

V is TRBV5-4 and J is TRBJ1-6, with no clear D. The V end lost 5 bases, the J end lost 5 bases, and 11 bases lay between the germline ends. CDR1 is SGHNT, CDR2 YYREEE, per germline (reference sequence). The CDR3 spans 14 residues. CDR3 amino acids: CASRGQTDNSPLHF. The CDR3 DNA sequence: TGTGCCAGCAGAGGCCAGACTGATAATTCACCCCTCCACTTT.

The V gene is TRBV15, the J gene TRBJ2-7, with D perhaps matching TRBD2 (5 bases). CDR1 LNHNV and CDR2 YYDKDF come from the germline V gene (reference sequence). There are 14 residues in the CDR3. Trimming stripped 0 bases from V and 3 bases from J, with 9 bases between. This CDR3 reads CATSRDTGYYEQYF. In DNA form, the CDR3 reads TGTGCCACCAGCAGAGATACGGGATACTACGAGCAGTACTTC.

The rearrangement joins TRBV29-1 to TRBJ2-1, with D unclear. With 4 bases removed from V and 0 bases from J, the gap between germline ends came to 10 bases. This CDR3 has 14 amino acids. Germline lookup yields CDR1 SQVTM and CDR2 ANQGSEA. CDR3 sequence reads: CSVGYRSSYNEQFF. The CDR3, as DNA: TGCAGCGTTGGCTACCGGAGCTCCTACAATGAGCAGTTCTTC.

The CDR3 sequence is CASSRLTSGSYNEQFF. The CDR3, as DNA: TGTGCCAGCAGCCGACTTACTAGCGGCTCCTACAATGAGCAGTTCTTC. The J gene is TRBJ2-1, the V gene TRBV3-1 (or the pseudogene TRBV3-2); 8 bases are shared with TRBD2. Germline V gene data show CDR1 as LGHDT and CDR2 as YNNKEL (reference sequence). J gave up 0 bases and V 4 bases, and 5 bases lay outside the gene matches. This CDR3 region has 16 residues.

The rearrangement links TRBV25-1 to TRBJ2-5; the D gene is possibly TRBD1 (5 bases). This CDR3 region has 14 residues. The germline CDR1 and CDR2 sequences are MGHDK and SYGVNS. Trimming stripped 5 bases from V and 1 base from J, with 11 bases between. CDR3 in amino acids: CASSIQGPQETQYF. DNA for the CDR3: TGTGCCAGCAGTATCCAGGGCCCCCAAGAGACCCAGTACTTC.

Only one count was recorded for this clone. V gene TRBV5-1 combines with J gene TRBJ2-7; 12 positions match TRBD2. This CDR3 has 16 amino acids. Germline CDR1 and CDR2: SGHRS and YFSETQ. After removal of 4 bases from V and 5 bases from J, the junction contained 10 bases not matched to a gene. The CDR3 DNA follows: TGCGCCAGCAGCCTTCGGACTAGCGGGATGCCCCACGAGCAGTACTTC. Translation: CASSLRTSGMPHEQYF.